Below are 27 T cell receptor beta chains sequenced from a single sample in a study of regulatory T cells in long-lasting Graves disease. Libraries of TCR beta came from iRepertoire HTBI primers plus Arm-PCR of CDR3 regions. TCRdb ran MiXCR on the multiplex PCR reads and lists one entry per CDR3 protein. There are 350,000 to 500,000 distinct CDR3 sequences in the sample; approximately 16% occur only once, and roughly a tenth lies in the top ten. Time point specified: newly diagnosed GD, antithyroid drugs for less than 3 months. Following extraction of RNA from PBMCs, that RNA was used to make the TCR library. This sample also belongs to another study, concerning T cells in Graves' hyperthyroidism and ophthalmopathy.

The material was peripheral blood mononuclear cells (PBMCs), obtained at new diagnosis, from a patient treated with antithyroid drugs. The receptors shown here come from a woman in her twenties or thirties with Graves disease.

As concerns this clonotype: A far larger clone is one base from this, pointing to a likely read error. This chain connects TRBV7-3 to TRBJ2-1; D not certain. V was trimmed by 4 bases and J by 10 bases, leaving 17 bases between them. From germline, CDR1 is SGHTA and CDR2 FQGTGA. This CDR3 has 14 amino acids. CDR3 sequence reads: CASSSEWPSYEQFF. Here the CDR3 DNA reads TGTGCCAGCAGCTCAGAATGGCCGTCCTACGAGCAGTTCTTC.

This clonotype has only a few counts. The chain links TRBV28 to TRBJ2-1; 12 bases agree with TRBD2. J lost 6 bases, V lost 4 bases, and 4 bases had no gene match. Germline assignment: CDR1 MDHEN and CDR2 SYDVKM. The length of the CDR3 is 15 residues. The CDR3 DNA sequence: TGTGCCAGCAGTTCAGGACTAGCGGGGATCAATGAGCAGTTCTTC. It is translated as CASSSGLAGINEQFF.

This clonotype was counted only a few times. The CDR3 sequence is CASSLVALRDNEQFF. CDR3 coding DNA: TGTGCCAGCAGCTTAGTGGCGTTGAGGGACAATGAGCAGTTCTTC. The J gene is TRBJ2-1, the V gene TRBV7-9; possible D gene TRBD2, 5 bases. Trimming cost V 1 base and J 5 bases, with 12 bases left between them. Per germline, CDR1 SEHNR and CDR2 FQNEAQ (reference sequence). This CDR3 spans 15 amino acids.

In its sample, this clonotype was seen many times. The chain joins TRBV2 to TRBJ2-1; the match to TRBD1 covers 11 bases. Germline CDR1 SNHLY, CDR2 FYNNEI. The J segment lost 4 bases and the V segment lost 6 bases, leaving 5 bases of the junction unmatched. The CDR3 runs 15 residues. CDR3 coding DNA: TGTGCCAGCAGCCGGGACAGGGGGGGTTACAATGAGCAGTTCTTC. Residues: CASSRDRGGYNEQFF.

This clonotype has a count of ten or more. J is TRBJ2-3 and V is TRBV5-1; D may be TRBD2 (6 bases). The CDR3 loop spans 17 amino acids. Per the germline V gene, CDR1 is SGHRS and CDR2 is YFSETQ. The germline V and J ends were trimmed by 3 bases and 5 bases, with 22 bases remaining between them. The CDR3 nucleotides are TGCGCCAGCAGCTCCTTACGGGAGCGATCGTTGAGAGATACGCAGTATTTT. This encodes CASSSLRERSLRDTQYF.

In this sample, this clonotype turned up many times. CDR3 in amino acids: CSVDGAGVLAGVGDDGDTQYF. DNA of the CDR3: TGCAGCGTTGATGGGGCGGGGGTCCTAGCGGGCGTCGGCGACGACGGAGATACGCAGTATTTT. The chain employs TRBV29-1 and TRBJ2-3, with 8 bases aligning to TRBD2. This CDR3 contains 21 residues. CDR1 and CDR2 from the germline V gene are SQVTM and ANQGSEA. With V trimmed by 3 bases and J by 5 bases, 28 bases remained unmatched.

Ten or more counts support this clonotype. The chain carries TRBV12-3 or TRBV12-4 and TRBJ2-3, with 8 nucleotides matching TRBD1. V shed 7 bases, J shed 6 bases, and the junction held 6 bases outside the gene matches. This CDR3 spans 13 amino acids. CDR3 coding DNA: TGTGCCAGCAAGGACAGGGAGGTTGATACGCAGTATTTT. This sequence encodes CASKDREVDTQYF.

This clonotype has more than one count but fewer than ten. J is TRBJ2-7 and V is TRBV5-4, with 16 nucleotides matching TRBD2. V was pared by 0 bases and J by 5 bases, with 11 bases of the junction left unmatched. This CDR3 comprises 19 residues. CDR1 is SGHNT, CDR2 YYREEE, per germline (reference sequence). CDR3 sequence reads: CASSLDPDGTSGRAHEQYF. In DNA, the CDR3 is TGTGCCAGCAGCTTGGATCCGGACGGGACTAGCGGGAGGGCCCACGAGCAGTACTTC.

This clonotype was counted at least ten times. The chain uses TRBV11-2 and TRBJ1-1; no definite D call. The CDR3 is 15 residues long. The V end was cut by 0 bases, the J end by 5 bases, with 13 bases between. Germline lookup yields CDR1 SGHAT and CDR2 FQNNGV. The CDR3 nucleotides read TGTGCCAGCAGCTTAGAATATGGGATAATAACTGAAGCTTTCTTT. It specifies CASSLEYGIITEAFF. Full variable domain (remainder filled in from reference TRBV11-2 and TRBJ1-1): EAGVAQSPRYKIIEKRQSVAFWCNPISGHATLYWYQQILGQGPKLLIQFQNNGVVDDSQLPKDRFSAERLKGVDSTLKIQPAKLEDSAVYLCASSLEYGIITEAFFGQGTRLTVV.

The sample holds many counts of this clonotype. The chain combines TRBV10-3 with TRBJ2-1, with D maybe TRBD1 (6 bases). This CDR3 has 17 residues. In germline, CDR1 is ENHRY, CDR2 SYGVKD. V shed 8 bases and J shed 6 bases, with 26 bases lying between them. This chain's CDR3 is CAIQLGAGYPGPNEQFF. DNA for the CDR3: TGTGCCATCCAGTTGGGGGCTGGATACCCGGGGCCCAATGAGCAGTTCTTC.

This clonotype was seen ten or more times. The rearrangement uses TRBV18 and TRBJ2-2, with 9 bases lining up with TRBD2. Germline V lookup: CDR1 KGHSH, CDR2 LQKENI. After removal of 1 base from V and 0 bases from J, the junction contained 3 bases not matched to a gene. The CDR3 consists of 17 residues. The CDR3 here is CASSPLVAGANTGELFF. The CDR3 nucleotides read TGTGCCAGCTCACCACTCGTAGCGGGGGCGAACACCGGGGAGCTGTTTTTT.

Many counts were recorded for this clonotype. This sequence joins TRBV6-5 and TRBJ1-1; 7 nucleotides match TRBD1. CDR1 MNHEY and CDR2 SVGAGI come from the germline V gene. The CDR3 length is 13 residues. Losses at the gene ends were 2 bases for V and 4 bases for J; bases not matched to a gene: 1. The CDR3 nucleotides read TGTGCCAGCAGTTACAGGGGGCCCACTGAAGCTTTCTTT. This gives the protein CASSYRGPTEAFF.

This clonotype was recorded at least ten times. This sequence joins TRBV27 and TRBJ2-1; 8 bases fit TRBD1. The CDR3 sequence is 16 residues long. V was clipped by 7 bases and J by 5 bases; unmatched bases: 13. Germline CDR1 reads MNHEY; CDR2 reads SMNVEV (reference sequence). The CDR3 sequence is CASTSPGQAWDNEQFF. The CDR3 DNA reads TGTGCCAGCACCTCTCCGGGACAGGCTTGGGACAATGAGCAGTTCTTC.

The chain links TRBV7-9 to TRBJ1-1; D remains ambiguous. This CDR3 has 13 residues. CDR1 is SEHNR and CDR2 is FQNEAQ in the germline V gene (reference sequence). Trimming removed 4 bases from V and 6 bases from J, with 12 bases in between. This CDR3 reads CASSSTLTPEAFF. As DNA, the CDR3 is TGTGCCAGCAGCTCGACCCTGACACCTGAAGCTTTCTTT. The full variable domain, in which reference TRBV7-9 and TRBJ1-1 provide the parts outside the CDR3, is DTGVSQNPRHKITKRGQNVTFRCDPISEHNRLYWYRQTLGQGPEFLTYFQNEAQLEKSRLLSDRFSAERPKGSFSTLEIQRTEQGDSAMYLCASSSTLTPEAFFGQGTRLTVV.

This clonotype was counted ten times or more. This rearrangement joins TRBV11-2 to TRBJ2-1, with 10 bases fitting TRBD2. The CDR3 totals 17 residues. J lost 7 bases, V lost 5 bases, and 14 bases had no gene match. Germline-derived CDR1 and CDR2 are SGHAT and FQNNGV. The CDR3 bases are TGTGCCAGCAGCGCCCTGACTAGGAGCGGGGGGGGGAATGAGCAGTTCTTC. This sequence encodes CASSALTRSGGGNEQFF.

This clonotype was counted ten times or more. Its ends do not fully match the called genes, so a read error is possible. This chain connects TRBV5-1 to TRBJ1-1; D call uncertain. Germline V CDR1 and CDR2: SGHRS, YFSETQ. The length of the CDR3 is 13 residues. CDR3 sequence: CASSLELNTEAFF. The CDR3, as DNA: TGTGCCAGCAGCTTGGAATTGAACACTGAAGCTTTCTTT.

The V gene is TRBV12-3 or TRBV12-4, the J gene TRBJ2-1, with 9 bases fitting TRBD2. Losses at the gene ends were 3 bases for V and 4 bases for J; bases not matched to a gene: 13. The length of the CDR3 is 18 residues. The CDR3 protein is CASSFGLLAGPFYNEQFF. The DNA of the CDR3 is TGTGCCAGCAGTTTCGGGCTGCTAGCGGGGCCTTTTTACAATGAGCAGTTCTTC.

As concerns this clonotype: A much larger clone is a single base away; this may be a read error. The CDR3 is CAISYSKGDATHNEQFF. CDR3 in DNA: TGTGCCATCAGTTATAGTAAAGGGGACGCAACCCACAATGAGCAGTTCTTC. The V call is TRBV10-3, the J call TRBJ2-1; D assignment may be TRBD1 or TRBD2 (5 bases each). The germline V gene has CDR1 ENHRY and CDR2 SYGVKD. The CDR3 totals 17 residues. V shed 5 bases and J shed 5 bases, with 22 bases lying between them.

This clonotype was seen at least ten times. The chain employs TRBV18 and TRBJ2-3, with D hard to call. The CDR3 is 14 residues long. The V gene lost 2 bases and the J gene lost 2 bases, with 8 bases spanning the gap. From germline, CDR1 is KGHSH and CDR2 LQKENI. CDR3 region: CASSPSHSTDTQYF. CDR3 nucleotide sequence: TGTGCCAGCTCACCATCGCACTCCACAGATACGCAGTATTTT.

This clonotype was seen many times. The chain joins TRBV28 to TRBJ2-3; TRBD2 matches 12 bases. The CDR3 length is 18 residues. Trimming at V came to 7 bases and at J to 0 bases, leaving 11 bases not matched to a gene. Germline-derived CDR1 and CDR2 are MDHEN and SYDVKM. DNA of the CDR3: TGTGCCAGCAATCCGGCTAGCGGGAGGGCGGGTAGCACAGATACGCAGTATTTT. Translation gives CASNPASGRAGSTDTQYF.

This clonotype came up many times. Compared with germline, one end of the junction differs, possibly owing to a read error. CDR3 region: CASSQVGDQRANF. The CDR3 nucleotides read TGTGCCAGCAGCCAAGTAGGGGACCAGCGGGCGAACTTC. The chain employs TRBV3-1 and TRBJ2-7, with D possibly TRBD2 on 6 matching bases. Per the germline V gene, CDR1 is LGHDT and CDR2 is YNNKEL (reference sequence). CDR3 length equals 13 residues.

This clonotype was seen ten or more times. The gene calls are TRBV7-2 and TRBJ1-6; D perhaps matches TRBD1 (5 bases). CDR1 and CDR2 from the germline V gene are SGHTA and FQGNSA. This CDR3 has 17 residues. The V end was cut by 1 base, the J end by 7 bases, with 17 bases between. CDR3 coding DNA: TGTGCCAGCAGCTTAGGACCCTCAGGGAACCCCAATTCACCCCTCCACTTT. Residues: CASSLGPSGNPNSPLHF.

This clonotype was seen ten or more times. CDR3 residues: CASTKEPAKQETQYF. In DNA, the CDR3 is TGCGCCAGCACCAAGGAACCAGCCAAACAAGAGACCCAGTACTTC. The J gene is TRBJ2-5, the V gene TRBV5-1; D is unclear. This CDR3 is 15 amino acids long. Trimming shortened V by 6 bases and J by 2 bases, and 17 bases separated the two germline ends. Germline V gene lookup returns CDR1 SGHRS and CDR2 YFSETQ.

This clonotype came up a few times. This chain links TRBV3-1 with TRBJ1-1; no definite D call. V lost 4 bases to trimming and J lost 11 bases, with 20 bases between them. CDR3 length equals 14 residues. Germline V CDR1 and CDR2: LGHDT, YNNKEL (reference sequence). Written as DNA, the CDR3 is TGTGCCAGCAGCCCAAATAGGCTGGGCCGTGGGGCTTTCTTT. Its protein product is CASSPNRLGRGAFF.

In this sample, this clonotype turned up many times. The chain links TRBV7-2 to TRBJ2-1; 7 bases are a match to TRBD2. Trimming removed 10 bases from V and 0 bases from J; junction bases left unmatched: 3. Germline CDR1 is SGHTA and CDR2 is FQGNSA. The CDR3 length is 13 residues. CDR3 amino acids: CANQRDSYNEQFF. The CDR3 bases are TGTGCCAACCAGCGGGACTCCTACAATGAGCAGTTCTTC.

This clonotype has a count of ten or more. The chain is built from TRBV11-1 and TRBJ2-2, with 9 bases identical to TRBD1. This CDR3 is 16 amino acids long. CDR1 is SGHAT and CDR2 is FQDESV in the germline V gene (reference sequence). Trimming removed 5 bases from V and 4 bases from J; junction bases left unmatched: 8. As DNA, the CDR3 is TGTGCCAGCAGCCCTAGGGGACAGGGTGGCACCGGGGAGCTGTTTTTT. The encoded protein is CASSPRGQGGTGELFF.

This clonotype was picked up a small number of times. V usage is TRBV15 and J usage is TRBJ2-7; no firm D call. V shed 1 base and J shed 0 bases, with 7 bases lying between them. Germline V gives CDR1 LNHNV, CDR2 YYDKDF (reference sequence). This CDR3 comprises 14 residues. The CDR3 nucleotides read TGTGCCACCAGCAGAGGAAGTGACTCCTACGAGCAGTACTTC. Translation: CATSRGSDSYEQYF.